These 16 T cell receptor beta chains were sequenced from one sample in a study of OX40 agonist ivuxolimab in advanced cancers. The data were produced by immunoSEQ multiplex PCR, yet TCRdb's version contains in-frame clones alone and is incomplete. The sample lists more than 85,000 clones, around nine tenths seen once, with less than 0.35% in the top ten. The sequencing used CD4+ or CD8+ T cells sorted from blood, collected in a trial of the OX40 agonist ivuxolimab. The receptors stem from an adult with an advanced solid tumor such as melanoma, head and neck, liver or kidney cancer.

J is TRBJ2-3 and V is TRBV19; possibly TRBD2 for D (7 bases). The CDR3 sequence is 16 residues long. Germline lookup yields CDR1 LNHDA and CDR2 SQIVND (reference sequence). V lost 1 base to trimming and J lost 2 bases, with 13 bases between them. CDR3 region: CASSIGAGASTDTQYF. DNA for the CDR3: TGTGCCAGTAGTATAGGGGCGGGGGCCTCCACAGATACGCAGTATTTT.

The rearrangement links TRBV7-2 to TRBJ2-3; TRBD2 matches 8 bases. Looked up from germline, CDR1 is SGHTA and CDR2 is FQGNSA. The CDR3 covers 19 residues. The trim removed 5 bases at V and 3 bases at J, leaving 19 bases unmatched. The CDR3 DNA sequence: TGTGCCAGCAGCCCTCGGGGCGGTGAGCGGGAGTTACTGACAGATACGCAGTATTTT. Translating it yields CASSPRGGERELLTDTQYF. The full variable domain, in which reference TRBV7-2 and TRBJ2-3 provide the parts outside the CDR3, is GAGVSQSPSNKVTEKGKDVELRCDPISGHTALYWYRQSLGQGLEFLIYFQGNSAPDKSGLPSDRFSAERTGGSVSTLTIQRTQQEDSAVYLCASSPRGGERELLTDTQYFGPGTRLTVL.

This clone was counted once. The V and J genes are TRBV7-2 and TRBJ2-4, with D unclear. The V end lost 1 base, the J end lost 0 bases, and 4 bases lay between the germline ends. Germline V lookup: CDR1 SGHTA, CDR2 FQGNSA. CDR3 length equals 14 residues. DNA of the CDR3: TGTGCCAGCAGCTTAGTGGGAGCCAAAAACATTCAGTACTTC. The encoded protein is CASSLVGAKNIQYF.

The CDR3 reads CASSYSLGGREPQHF. The DNA of the CDR3 is TGTGCCAGCAGTTACTCCTTGGGTGGTAGAGAGCCCCAGCATTTT. V usage is TRBV6-6 and J usage is TRBJ1-5, with D unresolved. Germline lookup yields CDR1 MNHNY and CDR2 SVGAGI (reference sequence). V gave up 0 bases and J gave up 8 bases, with 14 bases separating them. This CDR3 is built from 15 residues.

Here the CDR3 reads CAWMATSGIYETQYF. The CDR3 DNA is TGTGCCTGGATGGCGACTAGCGGAATATATGAGACCCAGTACTTC. The genes are TRBV30 and TRBJ2-5; 9 nucleotides line up with TRBD2. J was trimmed by 5 bases and V by 4 bases; bases with no gene match: 11. The CDR3 is made up of 15 amino acids. CDR1 is GTSNPN, CDR2 SVGIG, per germline (reference sequence).

The V call is TRBV7-2, the J call TRBJ2-1; D remains ambiguous. V lost 5 bases and J lost 15, with 14 bases in between. The CDR3 spans 11 residues. Germline values: CDR1 SGHTA, CDR2 FQGNSA. The CDR3 loop is CASSQVQLRFF. Written as DNA, the CDR3 is TGTGCCAGCAGCCAAGTACAACTTCGGTTCTTC.

This chain's CDR3 is CASSLQRGISTDTQYF. As DNA, the CDR3 is TGTGCCAGCAGCCTCCAGCGGGGAATCAGCACAGATACGCAGTATTTT. The gene calls are TRBV9 and TRBJ2-3; TRBD2 agrees at 7 bases. Looked up from germline, CDR1 is SGDLS and CDR2 is YYNGEE. The CDR3 is 16 residues long. The V gene end was trimmed by 4 bases and the J gene end by 0 bases; junction bases not matched to a gene: 8.

V gene TRBV19 combines with J gene TRBJ1-6, with unresolved D. The CDR3 consists of 15 residues. Trimming removed 1 base from V and 14 bases from J, with 18 bases in between. Germline CDR1 and CDR2: LNHDA and SQIVND (reference sequence). The CDR3 bases are TGTGCCAGTAGTATAGCGGTGTCTACCCCTTGGGCCCTCCACTTT. Translated, it gives CASSIAVSTPWALHF.

The V gene is TRBV5-6, the J gene TRBJ2-7; D gene ambiguous. This CDR3 has 16 amino acids. Trimming pared 6 bases from V and 5 bases from J, leaving 24 bases between. CDR1 and CDR2 from the germline V gene are SGHDT and YYEEEE. The CDR3 nucleotides are TGTGCCAGCATCCACCCCTTGGTCCGCAAGGAAGACGAGCAGTACTTC. It yields the protein CASIHPLVRKEDEQYF.

This sequence joins TRBV5-4 and TRBJ1-2, with a possible D match to TRBD1 (6 bases). With 1 base removed from V and 2 bases from J, the gap between germline ends came to 9 bases. The CDR3 is made up of 14 amino acids. The germline V gene encodes CDR1 SGHNT and CDR2 YYREEE (reference sequence). CDR3 sequence reads: CASSLPDRNYGYTF. CDR3 DNA: TGTGCCAGCAGCTTGCCCGACAGGAACTATGGCTACACCTTC.

The V and J genes are TRBV7-2 and TRBJ2-2, with D unclear. CDR1 is SGHTA and CDR2 is FQGNSA in the germline V gene. The germline V and J ends were trimmed by 1 base and 6 bases, with 9 bases remaining between them. The CDR3 extends over 14 amino acids. The CDR3 sequence is CASSLGISAGELFF. The CDR3 nucleotides read TGTGCCAGCAGCTTAGGGATAAGTGCCGGGGAGCTGTTTTTT.

The CDR3 sequence is CAWNTGNNEQFF. The CDR3 DNA sequence: TGTGCCTGGAATACAGGGAACAATGAGCAGTTCTTC. The gene calls are TRBV30 and TRBJ2-1, with D perhaps matching TRBD1 (6 bases). V lost 4 bases and J lost 5, with 9 bases in between. Germline V lookup: CDR1 GTSNPN, CDR2 SVGIG (reference sequence). CDR3 size: 12 residues. Full variable domain (remainder filled in from reference TRBV30 and TRBJ2-1): SQTIHQWPATLVQPVGSPLSLECTVEGTSNPNLYWYRQAAGRGLQLLFYSVGIGQISSEVPQNLSASRPQDRQFILSSKKLLLSDSGFYLCAWNTGNNEQFFGPGTRLTVL.

This clone came up once. This chain connects TRBV6-1 to TRBJ1-2, with 8 bases aligning to TRBD1. Losses at the gene ends were 2 bases for V and 4 bases for J; bases not matched to a gene: 6. Germline values: CDR1 MNHNS, CDR2 SASEGT. This CDR3 region has 15 residues. CDR3 sequence (DNA): TGTGCCAGCAGTGAATCGGGACAGGCCTTCTATGGCTACACCTTC. Amino acid sequence: CASSESGQAFYGYTF.

The J gene is TRBJ1-5, the V gene TRBV4-3; TRBD1 is a possible D gene (5 bases). Germline CDR1 is LGHNA and CDR2 is YSLEER. Trimming removed 3 bases at V and 6 bases at J, with 18 bases between. The CDR3 has 16 amino acids. In nucleotides, the CDR3 is TGCGCCAGCAGCCAGCGATACCGGGACGGTGGTCAGCCCCAGCATTTT. This gives the protein CASSQRYRDGGQPQHF.

CDR3 DNA: TGTGCCAGCAGCGTAGACAGGGCGGGGACCGGGGAGCTGTTTTTT. It specifies CASSVDRAGTGELFF. The chain couples TRBV9 to TRBJ2-2; D assignment may be TRBD1 or TRBD2 (6 bases each). The CDR3 consists of 15 residues. Trimming pared 0 bases from V and 5 bases from J, leaving 11 bases between. In germline, CDR1 is SGDLS, CDR2 YYNGEE. Combining the CDR3 with reference TRBV9 and TRBJ2-2 gives the whole variable domain DSGVTQTPKHLITATGQRVTLRCSPRSGDLSVYWYQQSLDQGLQFLIQYYNGEERAKGNILERFSAQQFPDLHSELNLSSLELGDSALYFCASSVDRAGTGELFFGEGSRLTVL.

The chain uses TRBV11-3 and TRBJ2-5; D not certain. This CDR3 has 15 residues. Trimming cost V 0 bases and J 1 base, with 9 bases left between them. The germline CDR1 and CDR2 sequences are SGHNT and YENEEA. The CDR3 here is CASSLDPGLQETQYF. The DNA for the CDR3 is TGTGCCAGCAGCTTAGATCCTGGTCTCCAAGAGACCCAGTACTTC. The variable domain in full, with the rest retrieved from reference TRBV11-3 and TRBJ2-5, is EAGVVQSPRYKIIEKKQPVAFWCNPISGHNTLYWYLQNLGQGPELLIRYENEEAVDDSQLPKDRFSAERLKGVDSTLKIQPAELGDSAVYLCASSLDPGLQETQYFGPGTRLLVL.